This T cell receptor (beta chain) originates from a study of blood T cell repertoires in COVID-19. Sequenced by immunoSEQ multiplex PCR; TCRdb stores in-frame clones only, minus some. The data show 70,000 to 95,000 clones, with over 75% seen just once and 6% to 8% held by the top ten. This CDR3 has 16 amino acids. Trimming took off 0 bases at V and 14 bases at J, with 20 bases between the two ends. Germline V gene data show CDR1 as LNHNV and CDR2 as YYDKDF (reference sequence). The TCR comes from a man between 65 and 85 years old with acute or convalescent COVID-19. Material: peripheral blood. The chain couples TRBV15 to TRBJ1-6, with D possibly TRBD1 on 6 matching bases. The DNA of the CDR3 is TGTGCCACCAGCAGAGATCGGGTGGGGGCCATGGGGTCCCTCCACTTT. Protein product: CATSRDRVGAMGSLHF.